The 25 T cell receptor beta chains in this list originate from one sample, sequenced in a study of cytotoxic CD8 clonotypes in ibrutinib-treated CLL. Sequenced by immunoSEQ multiplex PCR; TCRdb stores in-frame clones only, minus some. The sample holds tens of thousands of clones; roughly 50% are singletons and the top ten take over 12%. The sequencing used PBMCs, collected after 12 months of ibrutinib treatment. These receptors were obtained from a human donor with chronic lymphocytic leukemia.

J is TRBJ1-4 and V is TRBV4-1; 10 bases fit TRBD1. Germline CDR1 MGHRA, CDR2 YSYEKL. The CDR3 runs 16 residues. With 0 bases clipped from V and 14 bases from J, the junction kept 12 bases outside the gene matches. CDR3 coding DNA: TGCGCCAGCAGCCAAGATCCGGGACAGGGGTCCCCAAGGCTGTTTTTT. It translates to CASSQDPGQGSPRLFF.

A word on this clone: Mismatch with germline at one junction end may stem from a read error. This chain joins TRBV14 and TRBJ2-4; TRBD1 matches 7 bases. The CDR3 contains 13 residues. Germline V lookup: CDR1 SGHDN, CDR2 FVKESK. The CDR3 protein is CASSQDLGDSPNF. In DNA, the CDR3 is TGTGCCAGCAGCCAAGATCTGGGGGACAGCCCTAACTTC.

The rearrangement uses TRBV14 and TRBJ2-7; TRBD1 matches at 8 bases. The CDR3 contains 15 residues. V dropped 1 base and J dropped 4; count of bases not matched to a gene: 6. Germline assignment: CDR1 SGHDN and CDR2 FVKESK. CDR3 in DNA: TGTGCCAGCAGCCAAGCTCAGGGGGCGGGTTACGAGCAGTACGTC. This sequence encodes CASSQAQGAGYEQYV.

The gene calls are TRBV11-2 and TRBJ2-1; D is unclear. CDR1 is SGHAT, CDR2 FQNNGV, per germline. Trimming left V 0 bases short and J 9 bases short, with 9 bases between. CDR3 size: 13 residues. The CDR3 nucleotides read TGTGCCAGCAGCTTAGACGTGACGGGTGAGCAGTTCTTC. Protein product: CASSLDVTGEQFF.

The chain uses TRBV11-2 and TRBJ2-2; tentatively, D is TRBD1 (6 bases). V lost 5 bases to trimming and J lost 5 bases, with 12 bases between them. The germline V gene encodes CDR1 SGHAT and CDR2 FQNNGV. This CDR3 contains 14 residues. CDR3 sequence: CASSPRTVTGELFF. The CDR3 DNA follows: TGTGCCAGCAGCCCTCGGACAGTAACCGGGGAGCTGTTTTTT.

This clone was counted between two and nine times. The chain recombines TRBV11-1 with TRBJ2-3, with D perhaps TRBD2 (5 bases). The CDR3 length is 13 residues. Trimming removed 2 bases from V and 5 bases from J, with 8 bases in between. CDR1 is SGHAT, CDR2 FQDESV, per germline (reference sequence). CDR3 amino acids: CASSLREGDTQYF. In DNA, the CDR3 is TGTGCCAGCAGCTTACGGGAAGGAGATACGCAGTATTTT.

In this sample, this clone turned up once. The CDR3 is CASSLGLQRGETQYF. In DNA, the CDR3 is TGTGCCAGCAGCCTGGGACTGCAGAGGGGGGAGACCCAGTACTTC. The genes are TRBV28 and TRBJ2-5; D may correspond to TRBD1 or TRBD2 (6 bases each). The CDR3 covers 15 residues. Germline V lookup: CDR1 MDHEN, CDR2 SYDVKM. Trimming stripped 6 bases from V and 5 bases from J, with 19 bases between.

The genes are TRBV19 and TRBJ2-3; D assignment may be TRBD1 or TRBD2 (5 bases each). Trimming shortened V by 3 bases and J by 6 bases, and 16 bases separated the two germline ends. The CDR3 covers 15 residues. Germline V gene lookup returns CDR1 LNHDA and CDR2 SQIVND (reference sequence). This CDR3 is CASSIAGAGADTQYF. DNA for the CDR3: TGTGCCAGTAGTATCGCCGGGGCTGGAGCGGATACGCAGTATTTT.

The gene calls are TRBV14 and TRBJ1-2; 7 bases match TRBD1. V shed 8 bases, J shed 5 bases, and the junction held 8 bases outside the gene matches. The CDR3 consists of 13 residues. The germline CDR1 and CDR2 sequences are SGHDN and FVKESK. The CDR3 loop is CASVSPGGYGYTF. CDR3 sequence (DNA): TGTGCCAGCGTGTCGCCAGGGGGATATGGCTACACCTTC. Based on the CDR3 plus reference TRBV14 and TRBJ1-2, the full variable domain is EAGVTQFPSHSVIEKGQTVTLRCDPISGHDNLYWYRRVMGKEIKFLLHFVKESKQDESGMPNNRFLAERTGGTYSTLKVQPAELEDSGVYFCASVSPGGYGYTFGSGTRLTVV.

The rearrangement joins TRBV4-1 to TRBJ2-4; 10 bases line up with TRBD1. Unmatched junction bases numbered 5, after V lost 0 bases and J lost 6 bases. Germline V gene sequence: CDR1 MGHRA, CDR2 YSYEKL. There are 16 residues in the CDR3. This CDR3 is CASSQDGDRGRNIQYF. CDR3 in DNA: TGCGCCAGCAGCCAAGATGGGGACAGGGGTCGAAACATTCAGTACTTC.

This clone has more than one count but fewer than ten. Relative to the germline gene, one junction end is altered; a read error may explain this. J is TRBJ2-5 and V is TRBV7-7; 7 nucleotides agree with TRBD1. The CDR3 covers 14 residues. Germline V CDR1 and CDR2: SSHAT, FNYEAQ (reference sequence). CDR3 nucleotides: TGTGCCAGCAGTTTAGGGGGCAGGGTTGAGACCCAGTACTTC. Translation: CASSLGGRVETQYF.

The chain couples TRBV2 to TRBJ1-2, with unresolved D. The V end lost 6 bases, the J end lost 7 bases, and 24 bases lay between the germline ends. The CDR3 sequence is 16 residues long. Germline CDR1 and CDR2: SNHLY and FYNNEI. For the CDR3, the DNA is TGTGCCAGCAGCCTCCCTGCCGAGGCGGGGAGCGGTGGCTACACCTTC. It encodes CASSLPAEAGSGGYTF.

This clone has at least ten counts. The chain joins TRBV5-6 to TRBJ1-2; possibly TRBD1 for D (6 bases). CDR1 SGHDT and CDR2 YYEEEE come from the germline V gene. The CDR3 totals 12 residues. V was trimmed by 3 bases and J by 8 bases, leaving 11 bases between them. In nucleotides, the CDR3 is TGTGCCAGCAGCTGGGGGGGCGAAGGCTACACCTTC. Translated, it gives CASSWGGEGYTF.

The rearrangement uses TRBV15 and TRBJ1-4; 11 bases are shared with TRBD1. Germline-derived CDR1 and CDR2 are LNHNV and YYDKDF (reference sequence). V lost 8 bases and J lost 8; bases outside the gene matches: 7. CDR3 size: 14 residues. The CDR3 sequence: CATGTGGVGEKLFF. CDR3 DNA sequence: TGTGCCACCGGGACAGGGGGTGTTGGGGAAAAACTGTTTTTT.

The genes are TRBV13 and TRBJ2-1; D is possibly TRBD1 or TRBD2 (5 bases each). CDR3 length: 17 residues. V shed 0 bases and J shed 8 bases, with 20 bases lying between them. Germline CDR1 PRHDT, CDR2 FYEKMQ (reference sequence). CDR3 DNA sequence: TGTGCCAGCAGCTTAGGCCCCCTCGGGACCCCTGGTCATGAGCAGTTCTTC. Its protein product is CASSLGPLGTPGHEQFF.

V gene TRBV7-8 combines with J gene TRBJ1-1; tentative D call: TRBD1 (6 bases). CDR3 length: 14 residues. Trimming shortened V by 2 bases and J by 5 bases, and 12 bases separated the two germline ends. Per germline, CDR1 SGHVS and CDR2 FQNEAQ. In DNA form, the CDR3 reads TGTGCCAGCAGCTTATTCGTCAGGGGAACTGAAGCTTTCTTT. It translates to CASSLFVRGTEAFF.

V usage is TRBV4-1 and J usage is TRBJ2-2; unclear D gene. Germline-derived CDR1 and CDR2 are MGHRA and YSYEKL. This CDR3 has 13 residues. V was shortened by 6 bases and J by 3 bases, with 8 bases between the two germline ends. CDR3 in DNA: TGCGCCAGCAGATCCGGATACACCGGGGAGCTGTTTTTT. Protein product: CASRSGYTGELFF.

The chain is built from TRBV18 and TRBJ2-7; TRBD1 is a possible D gene (6 bases). V lost 3 bases and J lost 6, with 18 bases in between. CDR1 and CDR2 (germline): KGHSH, LQKENI. This CDR3 is built from 15 residues. The DNA of the CDR3 is TGTGCCAGCTCACCCACAGGGAAACTCCTCTCCGAGCAGTACGTC. Translating gives CASSPTGKLLSEQYV.

The rearrangement uses TRBV6-1 and TRBJ2-2; D gene ambiguous. Germline values: CDR1 MNHNS, CDR2 SASEGT. Between the trimmed V and J ends, which lost 8 bases and 6 bases, there was a span of 10 bases. The CDR3 covers 12 residues. The CDR3: CASRPTAGELFF. As DNA, the CDR3 is TGTGCCAGCCGGCCGACCGCCGGGGAGCTGTTTTTT.

The chain employs TRBV7-8 and TRBJ2-3, with 9 bases lining up with TRBD2. Trimming took 5 bases from V and 4 from J; bases not matched to a gene: 7. This CDR3 is built from 15 residues. Germline CDR1 is SGHVS and CDR2 is FQNEAQ. The DNA of the CDR3 is TGTGCCAGCAGCACCAGACTAGCGGATGCAGATACGCAGTATTTT. It specifies CASSTRLADADTQYF.

This rearrangement joins TRBV18 to TRBJ2-5; 8 positions agree with TRBD2. The CDR3 consists of 15 residues. The trim removed 3 bases at V and 2 bases at J, leaving 5 bases unmatched. Germline V gives CDR1 KGHSH, CDR2 LQKENI. In DNA, the CDR3 is TGTGCCAGCTCACCGTCCCGGGGGGGACAAGAGACCCAGTACTTC. It encodes CASSPSRGGQETQYF.

V gene TRBV2 combines with J gene TRBJ2-5; unclear D gene. Trimming cost V 1 base and J 5 bases, with 5 bases left between them. In germline, CDR1 is SNHLY, CDR2 FYNNEI. The CDR3 is 12 residues long. The chain's CDR3 is CASSEGQETQYF. CDR3 bases: TGTGCCAGCAGTGAAGGTCAGGAGACCCAGTACTTC.

This clone was seen only once. The gene calls are TRBV18 and TRBJ2-6, with D tentatively TRBD2 (5 bases). This CDR3 has 13 residues. The V gene lost 5 bases and the J gene lost 3 bases, with 5 bases spanning the gap. Germline values: CDR1 KGHSH, CDR2 LQKENI. The CDR3 sequence: CASSGGGANVLTF. The CDR3 nucleotides are TGTGCCAGCTCAGGAGGTGGGGCCAACGTCCTGACTTTC.

The genes are TRBV7-9 and TRBJ2-7; D is possibly TRBD2 (6 bases). The CDR3 consists of 15 residues. In germline, CDR1 is SEHNR, CDR2 FQNEAQ (reference sequence). Trimming took off 4 bases at V and 3 bases at J, with 16 bases between the two ends. Written as DNA, the CDR3 is TGTGCCAGCAGCTCCTCCGTGGGGACTGGCTACGAGCAGTACTTC. It codes for CASSSSVGTGYEQYF.

This rearrangement joins TRBV6-5 to TRBJ2-2; D gene unclear. The germline V and J ends were trimmed by 7 bases and 7 bases, with 7 bases remaining between them. This CDR3 contains 11 residues. Per the germline V gene, CDR1 is MNHEY and CDR2 is SVGAGI. CDR3 coding DNA: TGTGCCAGCAACGCAGGCGGGGAGCTGTTTTTT. This codes for CASNAGGELFF.